The 2 T cell receptor beta chains in this list originate from one sample, sequenced in a study of cytomegalovirus exposure and HLA in healthy donors. Primers included in the PCR were 60 Vbeta and 13 Jbeta primers. Profiling relied on immunoSEQ multiplex PCR, and the TCRdb table lists in-frame clones only, not all of them. The sample contains 250,000 or so clones, around nine tenths of which appear only once. What was sequenced was PBMCs. The receptors were gathered from a girl aged 2-10 years in good health and CMV-seronegative.

This sequence joins TRBV29-1 and TRBJ2-5; tentatively, D is TRBD2 (6 bases). This CDR3 has 15 amino acids. V dropped 6 bases and J dropped 4 bases, with 21 bases sitting between them. Germline V gene lookup returns CDR1 SQVTM and CDR2 ANQGSEA. The CDR3 DNA sequence: TGCAGCGTAAAGGGGACTGCCAAAACGGGAGAGACCCAGTACTTC. This codes for CSVKGTAKTGETQYF.

This clone has a handful of counts. This chain connects TRBV30 to TRBJ1-2; TRBD1 aligns across 10 bases. CDR1 is GTSNPN, CDR2 SVGIG, per germline (reference sequence). The CDR3 extends over 13 amino acids. After removal of 7 bases from V and 8 bases from J, the junction contained 10 bases not matched to a gene. CDR3 coding DNA: TGTGCCTCTCTTTCAGGGACAGGGGCCGGCTACACCTTC. Translated: CASLSGTGAGYTF.